One and the same sample provided the 10 T cell receptor beta chains below, sequenced in a study of beta chain features in type 1 diabetes (dated 2018 in TCRdb). Libraries were constructed by the immunoSEQ multiplex PCR assay. The entire amount of isolated RNA was reverse transcribed using the High Capacity cDNA Reverse Transcription Kit, so the sequenced TCRB transcripts were expressed ones. Drawn from immuneACCESS, this table holds only the in-frame rearrangements with V and J called that TCRdb kept. Clones are partly lost; checked studies trace under half to an unresolved V gene and leave the rest unexplained. Within this sample are 130,000 to 150,000 clones, with less than 8.5% of them counted one time only. Around 1.5% of the sample lies in the top ten. The material sequenced was central memory CD4+ T cells from blood. The receptors here all came from a woman younger than 45 in good health.

This clone occurred a few times. The rearrangement joins TRBV10-3 to TRBJ2-3, with D possibly being TRBD2 (6 bases). Trimming removed 8 bases from V and 1 base from J, with 19 bases in between. CDR3 size: 16 residues. Germline assignment: CDR1 ENHRY and CDR2 SYGVKD. The CDR3 reads CAIAREPGGGTDTQYF. The CDR3 DNA reads TGTGCCATCGCGAGGGAGCCCGGAGGGGGCACAGATACGCAGTATTTT.

This clone was seen ten or more times. The J gene is TRBJ1-2, the V gene TRBV21-1; TRBD1 is the table's D call, not checked against the DNA. TRBV21-1 is noted as a pseudogene. CDR3 size: 15 residues. The CDR3 DNA reads as TGTGCCAGCAGCAAAGACAGGGGAGGACTCTATGGCTACACCTTC. Its protein is CASSKDRGGLYGYTF.

The V gene is TRBV6-5, the J gene TRBJ1-3; unclear D gene. Germline values: CDR1 MNHEY, CDR2 SVGAGI. V was shortened by 4 bases and J by 4 bases, with 11 bases between the two germline ends. CDR3 length equals 14 residues. CDR3 loop: CASSSGRPGNTIYF. The CDR3 DNA reads TGTGCCAGCAGTTCGGGAAGGCCAGGAAACACCATATATTTT.

This clone was detected only a few times. This chain links TRBV7-8 with TRBJ1-1; D is perhaps TRBD1 (5 bases). The germline V gene has CDR1 SGHVS and CDR2 FQNEAQ. This CDR3 has 13 residues. Between the trimmed V and J ends, which lost 3 bases and 2 bases, there was a span of 7 bases. CDR3 sequence (DNA): TGTGCCAGCAGCTTCAGGGAAAACACTGAAGCTTTCTTT. Its protein is CASSFRENTEAFF.

The chain has TRBV25-1 and TRBJ2-7; maybe TRBD1 (6 bases). From germline, CDR1 is MGHDK and CDR2 SYGVNS. Trimming took 4 bases from V and 5 from J, leaving 15 bases between them. The CDR3 is 14 amino acids. The CDR3 DNA sequence: TGTGCCAGCAGTGGTGCAGGGGAGCGCCACGAGCAGTACTTC. This gives the protein CASSGAGERHEQYF.

In its sample, this clone was seen a few times. The genes are TRBV18 and TRBJ2-3, with 9 bases identical to TRBD2. V shed 6 bases, J shed 2 bases, and the junction held 6 bases outside the gene matches. Per germline, CDR1 KGHSH and CDR2 LQKENI. The CDR3 loop spans 15 amino acids. CDR3 nucleotide sequence: TGTGCCAGCTCTCCTAGCGGGGCCCCCACAGATACGCAGTATTTT. This translates into CASSPSGAPTDTQYF.

The chain couples TRBV19 to TRBJ2-7, with D perhaps matching TRBD2 (5 bases). Trimming cost V 2 bases and J 0 bases, with 14 bases left between them. CDR1 LNHDA and CDR2 SQIVND come from the germline V gene (reference sequence). The CDR3 runs to 16 residues. Here the CDR3 DNA reads TGTGCCAGTAGTATACGCGGGCCCAGTAGCTCCTACGAGCAGTACTTC. This gives the protein CASSIRGPSSSYEQYF.

This clone was detected once. The chain joins TRBV6-5 to TRBJ1-1, with a tentative D call TRBD1 (5 bases). The germline gives CDR1 MNHEY, CDR2 SVGAGI. The CDR3 totals 14 residues. V was shortened by 9 bases and J by 5 bases, with 19 bases between the two germline ends. The CDR3: CASESGPLFTEAFF. CDR3 sequence (DNA): TGTGCCAGTGAGTCAGGGCCCCTGTTTACTGAAGCTTTCTTT.

This clone has only a few counts. The chain combines TRBV19 with TRBJ1-4; maybe TRBD1 (5 bases). This CDR3 contains 13 residues. V was trimmed by 4 bases and J by 8 bases, leaving 11 bases between them. Germline values: CDR1 LNHDA, CDR2 SQIVND (reference sequence). The CDR3 DNA follows: TGTGCCAGTAGTACCCGGACACCCGAAAAACTGTTTTTT. Its translation: CASSTRTPEKLFF.

Only a few counts were recorded for this clone. V gene TRBV27 combines with J gene TRBJ2-7; 12 nucleotides align to TRBD2. The J call may be mistaken, given a closer DNA end match to TRBJ2-5. This CDR3 comprises 14 residues. Germline values: CDR1 MNHEY, CDR2 SMNVEV (reference sequence). CDR3 loop: CASRRLAGDETQYF. The CDR3 DNA reads as TGTGCCAGCAGAAGACTAGCGGGGGACGAGACCCAGTACTTC.